This entry lists 27 T cell receptor beta chains sequenced from one sample in a study of blood T cell repertoires in COVID-19. Clones were read by immunoSEQ multiplex PCR, and TCRdb kept only the in-frame ones, dropping some. The repertoire holds 200,000 to 300,000 clones, with 80% to 90% as singletons. Material for sequencing was peripheral blood. These receptors originate from a man aged 45-65 years with acute or convalescent COVID-19.

The chain is built from TRBV4-1 and TRBJ1-1, with D perhaps TRBD1 (5 bases). The germline V gene encodes CDR1 MGHRA and CDR2 YSYEKL. Trimming removed 0 bases from V and 4 bases from J, with 21 bases in between. This CDR3 has 18 residues. The CDR3 DNA reads as TGCGCCAGCAGCCAAGACTCCTACTCTAGGGTCGGGGGCACTGAAGCTTTCTTT. As protein: CASSQDSYSRVGGTEAFF.

This chain uses TRBV11-3 with TRBJ2-7, with 10 bases identical to TRBD2. V lost 4 bases and J lost 1; bases outside the gene matches: 16. The CDR3 loop spans 19 amino acids. CDR1 SGHNT and CDR2 YENEEA come from the germline V gene. CDR3 in DNA: TGTGCCAGCAGCTCCTCGGCCCCGGGACTAGCGACGCGTTCCTACGAGCAGTACTTC. Translated, it gives CASSSSAPGLATRSYEQYF.

The genes are TRBV9 and TRBJ1-1, with a possible D match to TRBD1 (5 bases). The germline V gene has CDR1 SGDLS and CDR2 YYNGEE. Between the trimmed V and J ends, which lost 0 bases and 3 bases, there was a span of 12 bases. The CDR3 is 15 residues long. CDR3 loop: CASSVGPGTYTEAFF. As DNA, the CDR3 is TGTGCCAGCAGCGTAGGACCGGGGACTTACACTGAAGCTTTCTTT.

The V and J genes are TRBV3-1 (or the pseudogene TRBV3-2) and TRBJ2-2; the match to TRBD1 covers 8 bases. Germline-derived CDR1 and CDR2 are LGHDT and YNNKEL (reference sequence). The junction had 2 bases not matched to a gene; V was cut back by 1 base and J by 4 bases. This CDR3 is built from 15 residues. The chain's CDR3 is CASSQGTGSTGELFF. The CDR3 DNA follows: TGTGCCAGCAGCCAAGGGACAGGGTCCACCGGGGAGCTGTTTTTT.

The chain carries TRBV27 and TRBJ2-1, with TRBD2 matching 12 bases. The CDR3 has 15 residues. V shed 7 bases and J 13 bases; nucleotides not matched to a gene: 14. Germline loops: CDR1 MNHEY, CDR2 SMNVEV (reference sequence). CDR3 protein: CASTKPGLAGERQFF. For the CDR3, the DNA is TGTGCCAGCACCAAACCGGGACTAGCGGGTGAAAGACAGTTCTTC.

This sequence joins TRBV6-1 and TRBJ1-4; 7 bases match TRBD1. The CDR3 covers 16 residues. Trimming cost V 4 bases and J 5 bases; bases outside gene matches: 10. Germline-derived CDR1 and CDR2 are MNHNS and SASEGT. CDR3 in amino acids: CASSGTNRGDNEKLFF. As DNA, the CDR3 is TGTGCCAGCAGTGGGACAAACAGGGGTGACAATGAAAAACTGTTTTTT.

The chain is built from TRBV19 and TRBJ2-7; TRBD2 matches at 8 bases. Trimming cost V 5 bases and J 1 base; bases outside gene matches: 4. CDR1 is LNHDA, CDR2 SQIVND, per germline (reference sequence). The CDR3 has 14 residues. CDR3 in DNA: TGTGCCAGTAGTCCCCGGGGGGGGTCCTACGAGCAGTACTTC. Its protein product is CASSPRGGSYEQYF.

This chain uses TRBV11-3 with TRBJ2-3; 8 bases are shared with TRBD2. The CDR3 has 14 residues. Unmatched junction bases numbered 6, after V lost 5 bases and J lost 5 bases. Germline assignment: CDR1 SGHNT and CDR2 YENEEA. The CDR3 nucleotides read TGTGCCAGCAGCCCAGGGCTAGCGGGAGATACGCAGTATTTT. The encoded protein is CASSPGLAGDTQYF.

The chain employs TRBV9 and TRBJ1-6; tentative D call: TRBD1 (6 bases). The CDR3 spans 13 residues. V lost 0 bases and J lost 8, with 6 bases in between. Germline CDR1 SGDLS, CDR2 YYNGEE. For the CDR3, the DNA is TGTGCCAGCAGCGTAGACAGGGATTCACCCCTCCACTTT. This encodes CASSVDRDSPLHF.

V and J are TRBV2 and TRBJ1-5; D is possibly TRBD1 (5 bases). Trimming took 6 bases from V and 1 from J, leaving 13 bases between them. CDR1 SNHLY and CDR2 FYNNEI come from the germline V gene. This CDR3 spans 15 amino acids. In DNA, the CDR3 is TGTGCCAGCAGGCAGGGCGGGAGCAGCAATCAGCCCCAGCATTTT. Amino acids: CASRQGGSSNQPQHF.

This chain connects TRBV5-1 to TRBJ1-2; TRBD1 matches 11 bases. Trimming at V came to 4 bases and at J to 3 bases, leaving 5 bases not matched to a gene. The CDR3 has 15 amino acids. Germline V gene lookup returns CDR1 SGHRS and CDR2 YFSETQ. In DNA, the CDR3 is TGCGCCAGCAGCGCCGGGACAGGGGGTTACTATGGCTACACCTTC. This codes for CASSAGTGGYYGYTF.

The V gene is TRBV4-1, the J gene TRBJ1-4, with 11 bases matching TRBD1. Germline V gene lookup returns CDR1 MGHRA and CDR2 YSYEKL. The CDR3 loop spans 17 amino acids. After removal of 4 bases from V and 8 bases from J, the junction contained 12 bases not matched to a gene. CDR3 residues: CASSRGTGGVFEEKLFF. The CDR3 region has the DNA TGCGCCAGCAGCCGCGGGACAGGGGGTGTTTTTGAGGAAAAACTGTTTTTT.

The J gene is TRBJ1-3, the V gene TRBV9; 7 bases map to TRBD1. Germline trimming cut 7 bases from V and 0 bases from J; bases unmatched to any gene: 13. Germline assignment: CDR1 SGDLS and CDR2 YYNGEE. CDR3 length: 17 amino acids. The CDR3 region is CASSTRQGPSSGNTIYF. The CDR3 nucleotides read TGTGCCAGCTCCACCAGACAGGGCCCTAGCTCTGGAAACACCATATATTTT.

The J gene is TRBJ1-6, the V gene TRBV19, with D perhaps matching TRBD1 (6 bases). V was cut by 10 bases and J by 7 bases, with 17 bases left in between. Germline V gene lookup returns CDR1 LNHDA and CDR2 SQIVND (reference sequence). This CDR3 comprises 14 residues. DNA of the CDR3: TGTGCCACCAAACTACAGGGAGGGAATTCACCCCTCCACTTT. Residues: CATKLQGGNSPLHF.

The chain combines TRBV6-1 with TRBJ2-4, with 11 positions matching TRBD1. J gave up 0 bases and V 2 bases, and 15 bases lay outside the gene matches. The CDR3 is 21 amino acids. Germline V gives CDR1 MNHNS, CDR2 SASEGT. In nucleotides, the CDR3 is TGTGCCAGCAGTGAATGGATGGACAGGGGGCTTGATGAGGGAGCCAAAAACATTCAGTACTTC. This translates into CASSEWMDRGLDEGAKNIQYF.

J is TRBJ1-1 and V is TRBV29-1; no reliable D call. Germline V CDR1 and CDR2: SQVTM, ANQGSEA. The CDR3 consists of 11 residues. The ends were cut back, 5 bases at V and 5 bases at J, with 9 bases in the middle. The CDR3 DNA reads as TGCAGCGTTACGGGGTGGACTGAAGCTTTCTTT. Protein product: CSVTGWTEAFF.

This clone was counted between two and nine times. The chain carries TRBV6-5 and TRBJ1-2; 10 positions match TRBD1. The germline V gene has CDR1 MNHEY and CDR2 SVGAGI. The CDR3 has 13 amino acids. Losses at the gene ends were 6 bases for V and 2 bases for J; bases not matched to a gene: 0. CDR3 nucleotide sequence: TGTGCCAGCAGGGACAGGGGGAACTATGGCTACACCTTC. It codes for CASRDRGNYGYTF.

As concerns this clone: Distinct nucleotide sequences in the sample also encode this CDR3. The chain carries TRBV20-1 and TRBJ1-4; D remains ambiguous. Trimming shortened V by 6 bases and J by 8 bases, and 7 bases separated the two germline ends. CDR1 is DFQATT and CDR2 is SNEGSKA in the germline V gene (reference sequence). The CDR3 runs 10 residues. The CDR3 reads CSAMEEKLFF. CDR3 bases: TGCAGTGCGATGGAGGAAAAACTGTTTTTT.

The J gene is TRBJ2-3, the V gene TRBV11-2, with D possibly matching TRBD2 (5 bases). The germline V gene encodes CDR1 SGHAT and CDR2 FQNNGV. The germline V and J ends were trimmed by 6 bases and 6 bases, with 22 bases remaining between them. The CDR3 is made up of 16 amino acids. Here the CDR3 DNA reads TGTGCCAGCAGTTCGTCTGCCGGACTGTTTTCCGATACGCAGTATTTT. Amino acid sequence: CASSSSAGLFSDTQYF.

This clone showed up just a few times. The V and J genes are TRBV5-6 and TRBJ2-7, with 7 nucleotides matching TRBD1. The V gene end was trimmed by 3 bases and the J gene end by 3 bases; junction bases not matched to a gene: 12. The germline V gene has CDR1 SGHDT and CDR2 YYEEEE. This CDR3 has 16 amino acids. DNA for the CDR3: TGTGCCAGCAGCTACCGGACAGGCCAACTTATCTACGAGCAGTACTTC. This encodes CASSYRTGQLIYEQYF.

The V and J genes are TRBV9 and TRBJ2-5, with a possible D match to TRBD1 (5 bases). This CDR3 has 15 amino acids. Trimming removed 4 bases from V and 2 bases from J, with 15 bases in between. Germline CDR1 and CDR2: SGDLS and YYNGEE. CDR3 loop: CASSPPTTAQETQYF. The CDR3 DNA reads TGTGCCAGCAGCCCCCCCACGACAGCACAAGAGACCCAGTACTTC. Combining the CDR3 with reference TRBV9 and TRBJ2-5 gives the whole variable domain DSGVTQTPKHLITATGQRVTLRCSPRSGDLSVYWYQQSLDQGLQFLIQYYNGEERAKGNILERFSAQQFPDLHSELNLSSLELGDSALYFCASSPPTTAQETQYFGPGTRLLVL.

The V and J genes are TRBV9 and TRBJ2-5, with 9 bases aligning to TRBD2. Germline lookup yields CDR1 SGDLS and CDR2 YYNGEE. V dropped 3 bases and J dropped 1; count of bases not matched to a gene: 7. The CDR3 length is 16 residues. CDR3 sequence (DNA): TGTGCCAGCAGCGACCAGCGGGGGGCACGCCAAGAGACCCAGTACTTC. Its protein product is CASSDQRGARQETQYF.

In regard to this clone: Other DNA sequences in the sample encode the same CDR3. The rearrangement joins TRBV19 to TRBJ2-2; possible D gene TRBD1, 5 bases. The CDR3 runs to 13 residues. Germline CDR1 reads LNHDA; CDR2 reads SQIVND (reference sequence). V shed 3 bases and J shed 3 bases, with 5 bases lying between them. DNA for the CDR3: TGTGCCAGTAGTATCAGGGACACCGGGGAGCTGTTTTTT. Translated, it gives CASSIRDTGELFF. Full variable domain (remainder filled in from reference TRBV19 and TRBJ2-2): DGGITQSPKYLFRKEGQNVTLSCEQNLNHDAMYWYRQDPGQGLRLIYYSQIVNDFQKGDIAEGYSVSREKKESFPLTVTSAQKNPTAFYLCASSIRDTGELFFGEGSRLTVL.

V and J are TRBV5-6 and TRBJ2-2; 8 positions match TRBD1. V dropped 4 bases and J dropped 7; count of bases not matched to a gene: 12. Per the germline V gene, CDR1 is SGHDT and CDR2 is YYEEEE. This CDR3 region has 16 residues. The CDR3 DNA reads as TGTGCCAGCAGCCCAGAGGGTCAGGGGGCTGTCGGGGAGCTGTTTTTT. This sequence encodes CASSPEGQGAVGELFF.

V is TRBV3-1 (or the pseudogene TRBV3-2) and J is TRBJ2-1, with TRBD2 matching 8 bases. V was pared by 6 bases and J by 7 bases, with 11 bases of the junction left unmatched. CDR1 is LGHDT and CDR2 is YNNKEL in the germline V gene (reference sequence). CDR3 length: 15 residues. CDR3 in amino acids: CASRGIAGRVNEQFF. In DNA, the CDR3 is TGTGCCAGCAGGGGGATAGCGGGAAGAGTTAATGAGCAGTTCTTC.

This clone was counted only a few times. The J gene is TRBJ2-5, the V gene TRBV24-1, with 9 positions matching TRBD1. Unmatched junction bases numbered 2, after V lost 9 bases and J lost 1 base. Germline CDR1 is KGHDR and CDR2 is SFDVKD. CDR3 size: 13 residues. The CDR3 DNA sequence: TGTGCCACCGGGACAGGGTCCCAAGAGACCCAGTACTTC. Encoded protein: CATGTGSQETQYF.

The chain uses TRBV7-9 and TRBJ2-2, with 7 bases matching TRBD1. Germline assignment: CDR1 SEHNR and CDR2 FQNEAQ (reference sequence). This CDR3 has 16 amino acids. J gave up 3 bases and V 3 bases, and 7 bases lay outside the gene matches. The CDR3 loop is CASSFLTGVHTGELFF. In DNA form, the CDR3 reads TGTGCCAGCAGCTTTCTCACAGGGGTGCACACCGGGGAGCTGTTTTTT.